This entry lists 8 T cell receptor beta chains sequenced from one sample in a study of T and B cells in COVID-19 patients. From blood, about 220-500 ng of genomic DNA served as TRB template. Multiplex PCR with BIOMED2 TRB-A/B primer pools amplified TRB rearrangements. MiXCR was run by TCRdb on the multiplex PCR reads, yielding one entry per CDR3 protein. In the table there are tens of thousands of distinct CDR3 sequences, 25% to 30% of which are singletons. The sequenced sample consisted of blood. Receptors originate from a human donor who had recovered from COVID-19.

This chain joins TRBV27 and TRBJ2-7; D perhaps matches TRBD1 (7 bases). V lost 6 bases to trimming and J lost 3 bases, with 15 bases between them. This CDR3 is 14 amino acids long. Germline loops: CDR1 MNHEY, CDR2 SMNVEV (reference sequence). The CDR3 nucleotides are TGTGCCAGCAGCCGGAGACAGGGAGGCTACGAGCAGTACTTC. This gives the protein CASSRRQGGYEQYF.

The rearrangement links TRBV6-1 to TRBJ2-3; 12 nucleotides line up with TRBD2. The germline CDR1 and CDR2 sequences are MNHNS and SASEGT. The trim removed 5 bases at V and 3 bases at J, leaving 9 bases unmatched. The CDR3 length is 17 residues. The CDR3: CASSYTTSGGTTDTQYF. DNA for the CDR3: TGTGCCAGCAGTTACACGACTAGCGGGGGAACTACAGATACGCAGTATTTT.

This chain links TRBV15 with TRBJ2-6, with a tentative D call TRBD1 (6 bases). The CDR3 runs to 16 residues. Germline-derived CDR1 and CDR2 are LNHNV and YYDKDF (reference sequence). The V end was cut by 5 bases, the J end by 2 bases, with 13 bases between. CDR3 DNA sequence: TGTGCCACCAGCTCCCACAGGGTAGCTGGGGCCAACGTCCTGACTTTC. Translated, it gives CATSSHRVAGANVLTF. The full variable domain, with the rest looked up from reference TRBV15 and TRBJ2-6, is DAMVIQNPRYQVTQFGKPVTLSCSQTLNHNVMYWYQQKSSQAPKLLFHYYDKDFNNEADTPDNFQSRRPNTSFCFLDIRSPGLGDTAMYLCATSSHRVAGANVLTFGAGSRLTVL.

CDR3 DNA: TGTGCCAGCAGTGAACAGCCGGGACAGGGCCCCTACGAGCAGTACTTC. Encoded protein: CASSEQPGQGPYEQYF. The V and J genes are TRBV6-5 and TRBJ2-7; TRBD1 agrees at 9 bases. CDR3 size: 16 residues. V lost 5 bases and J lost 2; bases outside the gene matches: 10. CDR1 MNHEY and CDR2 SVGAGI come from the germline V gene.

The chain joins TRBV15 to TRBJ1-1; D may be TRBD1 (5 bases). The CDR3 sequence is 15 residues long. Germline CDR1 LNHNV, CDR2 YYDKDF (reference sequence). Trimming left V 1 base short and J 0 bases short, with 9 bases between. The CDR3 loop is CATSRGGVMNTEAFF. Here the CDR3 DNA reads TGTGCCACCAGCAGAGGGGGGGTCATGAACACTGAAGCTTTCTTT.

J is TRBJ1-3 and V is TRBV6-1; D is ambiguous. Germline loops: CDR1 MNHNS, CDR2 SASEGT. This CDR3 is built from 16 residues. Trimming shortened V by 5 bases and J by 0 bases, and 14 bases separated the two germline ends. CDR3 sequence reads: CASSYRAPNSGNTIYF. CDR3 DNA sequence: TGTGCCAGCAGTTATAGGGCCCCAAACTCTGGAAACACCATATATTTT.

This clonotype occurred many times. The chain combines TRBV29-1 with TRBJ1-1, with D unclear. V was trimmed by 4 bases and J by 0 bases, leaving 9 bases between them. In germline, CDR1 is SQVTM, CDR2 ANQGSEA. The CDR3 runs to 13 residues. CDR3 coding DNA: TGCAGCGTTGTGGGCAGTTTGAACACTGAAGCTTTCTTT. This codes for CSVVGSLNTEAFF. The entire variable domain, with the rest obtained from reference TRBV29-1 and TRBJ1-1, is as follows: SAVISQKPSRDICQRGTSLTIQCQVDSQVTMMFWYRQQPGQSLTLIATANQGSEATYESGFVIDKFPISRPNLTFSTLTVSNMSPEDSSIYLCSVVGSLNTEAFFGQGTRLTVV.

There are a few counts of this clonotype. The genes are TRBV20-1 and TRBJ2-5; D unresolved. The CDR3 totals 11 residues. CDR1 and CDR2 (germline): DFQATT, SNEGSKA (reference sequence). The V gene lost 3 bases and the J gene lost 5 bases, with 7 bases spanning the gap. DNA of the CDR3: TGCAGTGCTAGGGCGTGGGAGACCCAGTACTTC. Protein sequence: CSARAWETQYF.